This T cell receptor beta chain came from a study of T cell responses to AZD1222 COVID-19 vaccine. This clone occurred a few times. Its antigen is undetermined. Germline lookup yields CDR1 MDHEN and CDR2 SYDVKM. The length of the CDR3 is 13 residues. V was pared by 6 bases and J by 0 bases, with 8 bases between. TCRdb's copy holds only in-frame clones and misses some; the assay was immunoSEQ multiplex PCR. The repertoire includes approximately 90,000 clones, about 92% of them detected once, and more than 9.5% sits in the top ten. Study-level results: Mostly white British, mostly female donors; authors suggested clonal diversity may be underestimated.

This clonotype was obtained from an adult in good health. The V call is TRBV28, the J call TRBJ1-1; D not resolved. Material: peripheral blood, obtained on day 0 of AZD1222 vaccination. For the CDR3, the DNA is TGTGCCAGCAGCATAATCGTGAACACTGAAGCTTTCTTT. It specifies CASSIIVNTEAFF.